A selection of T cell receptor beta chains follows, all from one sample in a study of cytomegalovirus exposure and HLA in healthy donors. Using immunoSEQ multiplex PCR, the repertoire was profiled, and TCRdb retains in-frame clones only, with some absent. Found here are 180,000 or so clones; the top ten clones hold roughly 0.83%. Sequenced material: PBMCs. These receptors were collected from a woman between 18 and 29 years old in good health and CMV-seropositive. Each CDR3 is given with its conserved first and last residue. A D gene is named only where the DNA matches it firmly.

>TRBD2|TRBV7-6|TRBJ2-2
CASSLVLAGGTNTGELFF
TGTGCCAGCAGCTTAGTCCTAGCGGGAGGCACGAACACCGGGGAGCTGTTTTTT
>NA|TRBV5-4|TRBJ2-3
CASSLGQLYADTQYF
TGTGCCAGCAGCTTGGGACAGCTATACGCAGATACGCAGTATTTT
>NA|TRBV7-2|TRBJ1-6
CASSLQANSPLHF
TGTGCCAGCAGCTTACAGGCCAATTCACCCCTCCACTTT
>TRBD1|TRBV2|TRBJ2-5
CASSEAGQGGETQYF
TGTGCCAGCAGTGAAGCGGGACAGGGCGGGGAGACCCAGTACTTC
>NA|TRBV2|TRBJ1-4
CASSGLKPGEKLFF
TGTGCCAGCAGTGGACTGAAGCCGGGTGAAAAACTGTTTTTT
>TRBD2|TRBV4-2|TRBJ2-3
CASSRGTSLSTDTQYF
TGTGCCAGCAGCCGAGGGACTAGCCTAAGCACAGATACGCAGTATTTT
>NA|TRBV21-1|TRBJ2-6
CASRYGQGNTSGANVLTF
TGTGCCAGCAGGTATGGACAGGGGAATACCTCTGGGGCCAACGTCCTGACTTTC
>NA|TRBV4-2|TRBJ2-3
CASSQDPGGTDTQYF
TGTGCCAGCAGCCAAGATCCCGGGGGTACAGATACGCAGTATTTT
>NA|TRBV2|TRBJ2-3
CASKIASTDTQYF
TGTGCCAGCAAGATAGCAAGCACAGATACGCAGTATTTT
>TRBD2|TRBV6-5|TRBJ2-5
CASSFGTSGQETQYF
TGTGCCAGCAGTTTCGGGACTAGCGGACAAGAGACCCAGTACTTC
>NA|TRBV4-1|TRBJ2-3
CASSQESQESSTDTQYF
TGCGCCAGCAGCCAAGAATCTCAAGAGTCTAGCACAGATACGCAGTATTTT
>NA|TRBV5-4|TRBJ1-1
CASSLGAGGGSYFEAFF
TGTGCCAGCAGCTTAGGGGCCGGGGGGGGCTCTTACTTTGAAGCTTTCTTT
>TRBD2|TRBV29-1|TRBJ2-3
CSVEDTAGVVVDTQYF
TGCAGCGTTGAAGATACGGCGGGAGTGGTCGTAGATACGCAGTATTTT
>NA|TRBV27|TRBJ2-5
CASSLTWGPAGETQYF
TGTGCCAGCAGTTTAACCTGGGGACCGGCGGGGGAGACCCAGTACTTC
>TRBD1|TRBV5-8|TRBJ1-1
CASSRNRGFGTEAFF
TGTGCCAGCAGCCGCAACAGGGGGTTCGGCACTGAAGCTTTCTTT
>TRBD2|TRBV7-9|TRBJ2-2
CASSPRLAGTNTGELFF
TGTGCCAGCAGCCCTAGACTAGCGGGGACGAACACCGGGGAGCTGTTTTTT
>TRBD1|TRBV10-3|TRBJ2-2
CAISVLGTVNTGELFF
TGTGCCATCAGTGTTTTAGGGACAGTGAACACCGGGGAGCTGTTTTTT
>NA|TRBV2|TRBJ1-2
CASSDRAGPYGYTF
TGTGCCAGCAGTGACAGAGCAGGGCCCTATGGCTACACCTTC
>NA|TRBV21-1|TRBJ1-1
CASVPGGVAILGAFF
TGTGCCAGCGTCCCGGGTGGTGTAGCGATCCTGGGGGCTTTCTTT
>TRBD1|TRBV6-5|TRBJ1-1
CASSYSGTANTEAFF
TGTGCCAGCAGTTACTCCGGGACAGCCAACACTGAAGCTTTCTTT
>NA|TRBV10-3|TRBJ2-7
CAIRASGIYEQYF
TGTGCCATTCGAGCGTCCGGAATCTACGAGCAGTACTTC
>TRBD1|TRBV9|TRBJ1-1
CASSPTWTGGVTEAFF
TGTGCCAGCAGCCCAACCTGGACAGGGGGAGTGACTGAAGCTTTCTTT
>NA|TRBV4-1|TRBJ1-3
CASSADSLLYSGNTIYF
TGCGCCAGCAGTGCCGACAGTCTCCTTTACTCTGGAAACACCATATATTTT
>NA|TRBV20-1|TRBJ2-3
CSAGLIDTQYF
TGCAGTGCTGGACTCATAGATACGCAGTATTTT
>TRBD2|TRBV5-1|TRBJ2-7
CASSLAAGDYEQYF
TGCGCCAGCAGCTTGGCAGCGGGAGACTACGAGCAGTACTTC
>TRBD1|TRBV11-3|TRBJ2-2
CASSNRGIAGELFF
TGTGCCAGCAGCAACAGGGGAATCGCCGGGGAGCTGTTTTTT
>TRBD1|TRBV5-4|TRBJ2-7
CASSSDRSSYEQYF
TGTGCCAGCAGCTCGGACAGGAGCTCCTACGAGCAGTACTTC
>TRBD1|TRBV12-5|TRBJ2-3
CASGLGDRLTDTQYF
TGTGCTAGTGGTTTGGGGGACAGATTAACAGATACGCAGTATTTT
>NA|TRBV19|TRBJ1-5
CAGSGEQVLGNQPQHF
TGTGCCGGTAGTGGTGAACAGGTGTTGGGCAATCAGCCCCAGCATTTT
>TRBD1|TRBV6-1|TRBJ1-5
CASRSTGDQPQHF
TGTGCCAGCAGATCCACAGGGGACCAGCCCCAGCATTTT
>TRBD1|TRBV4-1|TRBJ1-2
CASSQLSPGTGRNGYTF
TGCGCCAGCAGCCAATTAAGCCCCGGGACAGGGCGTAATGGCTACACCTTC
>NA|TRBV10-3|TRBJ2-1
CAARAGLYNEQFF
TGTGCCGCCCGGGCGGGGCTGTACAATGAGCAGTTCTTC
>NA|TRBV9|TRBJ2-2
CASSVGGKNTGELFF
TGTGCCAGCAGCGTCGGGGGAAAAAACACCGGGGAGCTGTTTTTT
>TRBD1|TRBV7-9|TRBJ1-4
CASSLRTGATNEKLFF
TGTGCCAGCAGCCTTCGGACAGGGGCAACTAATGAAAAACTGTTTTTT
>TRBD1|TRBV7-9|TRBJ1-1
CASSFTGGTEAFF
TGTGCCAGCAGCTTCACAGGGGGAACTGAAGCTTTCTTT
>TRBD1|TRBV2|TRBJ2-1
CASRSGTDKYNEQFF
TGTGCCAGCAGATCCGGGACAGATAAATACAATGAGCAGTTCTTC
>TRBD1|TRBV19|TRBJ2-5
CASSIRGSDRVVETQYF
TGTGCCAGTAGTATAAGGGGCTCGGACAGGGTTGTAGAGACCCAGTACTTC
>NA|TRBV19|TRBJ2-7
CASSLTGVAYEQYF
TGTGCCAGTAGTCTCACGGGAGTTGCCTACGAGCAGTACTTC
>TRBD2|TRBV19|TRBJ2-1
CASSSSGRYNEQFF
TGTGCCAGTAGTAGTAGCGGGAGGTACAATGAGCAGTTCTTC
>TRBD2|TRBV5-8|TRBJ2-7
CASSSGGGTYEQYF
TGTGCCAGCAGTAGTGGGGGGGGAACCTACGAGCAGTACTTC